This T cell receptor beta chain stems from a study of cytomegalovirus exposure and HLA in healthy donors. Primers for the PCR totalled 60 Vbeta and 13 Jbeta. Using immunoSEQ multiplex PCR, the repertoire was profiled, and TCRdb retains in-frame clones only, with some absent. This sample has around 180,000 clones, with 60% to 80% found just once. Trimming cost V 2 bases and J 1 base, with 8 bases left between them. CDR3 length equals 14 residues. In germline, CDR1 is MNHEY, CDR2 SMNVEV (reference sequence). Donors showed nominal health when sampled, although they likely had unrecorded immune exposures.

The chain links TRBV27 to TRBJ2-5, with TRBD1 as a possible D gene (6 bases). Sequenced: PBMCs. The receptor comes from a man aged 55-75 years in good health and CMV-seronegative. This chain's CDR3 is CASSLQTGQETQYF. The CDR3 DNA is TGTGCCAGCAGTTTACAGACAGGCCAAGAGACCCAGTACTTC.